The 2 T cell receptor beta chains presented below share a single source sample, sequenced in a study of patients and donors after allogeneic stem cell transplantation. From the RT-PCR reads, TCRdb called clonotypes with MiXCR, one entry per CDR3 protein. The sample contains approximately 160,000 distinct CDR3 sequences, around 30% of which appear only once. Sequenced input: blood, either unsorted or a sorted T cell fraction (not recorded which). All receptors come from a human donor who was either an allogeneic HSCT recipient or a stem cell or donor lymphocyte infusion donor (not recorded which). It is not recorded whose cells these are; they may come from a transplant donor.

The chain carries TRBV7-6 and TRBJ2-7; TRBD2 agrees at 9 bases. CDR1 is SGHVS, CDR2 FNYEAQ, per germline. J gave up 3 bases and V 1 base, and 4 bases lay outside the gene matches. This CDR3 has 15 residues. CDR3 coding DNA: TGTGCCAGCAGCTTAGAAGTTAGCGGGAGCTACGAGCAGTACTTC. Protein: CASSLEVSGSYEQYF.

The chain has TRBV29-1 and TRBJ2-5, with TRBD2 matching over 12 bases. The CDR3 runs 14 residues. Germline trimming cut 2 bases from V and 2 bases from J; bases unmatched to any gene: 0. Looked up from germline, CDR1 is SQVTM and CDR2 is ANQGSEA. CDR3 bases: TGCAGCGTTGAACTAGCGGGAGGGCAAGAGACCCAGTACTTC. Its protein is CSVELAGGQETQYF.